The rows below give T cell receptor beta chains drawn from one sample of a study of T-cell reconstitution after alpha-beta-depleted transplantation in children. TCRdb re-called the PCR reads through MiXCR, storing one row per CDR3 protein. The top ten hold 5% to 6.5% of the sample, which has around 400,000 distinct CDR3 sequences, roughly a tenth seen once. Source: PBMCs from the stem cell graft donor, taken from the stem cell graft. Receptor source: a human donor who donated a stem cell graft to a child with acute myeloid leukemia. The CDR3 runs from the conserved cysteine through the conserved F or W. The D gene is left open where the match is weak. Size is stated for part of the rows, as once, few or many counts, or as a class when the clone is expanded.

clone size	D gene	V gene	J gene	CDR3 protein	CDR3 DNA
NA	NA	TRBV6-2/TRBV6-3	TRBJ2-1	CASSSPRLPSYNEQFF	TGTGCCAGCAGTTCCCCCAGACTACCCTCCTACAATGAGCAGTTCTTC
many	NA	TRBV29-1	TRBJ1-1	CSAGVGAMNTEAFF	TGCAGCGCAGGGGTGGGGGCTATGAACACTGAAGCTTTCTTT
NA	TRBD1	TRBV9	TRBJ2-5	CASSVGDRGKRETQYF	TGTGCCAGCAGCGTAGGGGACAGGGGAAAAAGGGAGACCCAGTACTTC
few	NA	TRBV5-6	TRBJ2-3	CASSLDGGTGLDTQYF	TGTGCCAGCAGCTTGGATGGGGGCACCGGTTTAGATACGCAGTATTTT
NA	NA	TRBV2	TRBJ2-7	CASSGPGYYEQYF	TGTGCCAGCAGCGGGCCGGGATACTACGAGCAGTACTTC
many	NA	TRBV4-3	TRBJ2-3	CASSQDRGGTDTQYF	TGCGCCAGCAGCCAAGATAGGGGGGGCACAGATACGCAGTATTTT
NA	TRBD1	TRBV5-6	TRBJ2-7	CASALTGSPYSEQYF	TGTGCCAGCGCCCTGACAGGGTCCCCCTACTCCGAGCAGTACTTC
few	NA	TRBV7-2	TRBJ1-3	CASSEPTRGGNTIYF	TGTGCCAGCAGCGAACCCACGAGGGGTGGAAACACCATATATTTT
NA	NA	TRBV6-1	TRBJ2-5	CASTHRQRETQYF	TGTGCCAGCACCCATAGACAGCGAGAGACCCAGTACTTC
few	NA	TRBV6-5	TRBJ1-1	CASSDRHVEAFF	TGTGCCAGCAGTGACCGACACGTTGAAGCTTTCTTT
many	NA	TRBV7-2	TRBJ2-3	CASSFLWGADTQYF	TGTGCCAGCAGCTTTTTGTGGGGGGCAGATACGCAGTATTTT
few	TRBD2	TRBV6-5	TRBJ2-3	CASSYIAGDTTDTQYF	TGTGCCAGCAGTTACATAGCGGGAGATACCACAGATACGCAGTATTTT
NA	NA	TRBV13	TRBJ2-5	CASSPDRTRTEETQYF	TGTGCCAGCAGCCCGGACAGGACTAGGACCGAAGAGACCCAGTACTTC
NA	NA	TRBV29-1	TRBJ2-7	CSAAKSYTYEQYF	TGCAGCGCCGCTAAATCGTACACCTACGAGCAGTACTTC
few	NA	TRBV2	TRBJ2-2	CASSEYGVGNTGELFF	TGTGCCAGCAGTGAATACGGGGTGGGGAACACCGGGGAGCTGTTTTTT
NA	NA	TRBV5-1	TRBJ2-1	CASSQQGGASYNEQFF	TGCGCCAGCAGTCAGCAGGGGGGGGCATCCTACAATGAGCAGTTCTTC